The source of this T cell receptor (beta chain) is a study of OX40 agonist ivuxolimab in advanced cancers. About the research overall: Patients received ivuxolimab, an intravenous treatment, every 2 weeks at 0.01 to 10 mg/kg.

Points on this clone: Its cognate antigen is unknown.

Exclusion of a patient followed from autoimmune disease history or systemic immunosuppression. This table comes from immunoSEQ multiplex PCR, and its TCRdb copy is limited to in-frame clones, with some not included. The table lists tens of thousands of clones, roughly 90% of them singletons. This CDR3 region has 13 residues. Germline V CDR1 and CDR2: SGHRS, YFSETQ. Trimming at V came to 3 bases and at J to 6 bases, leaving 5 bases not matched to a gene. Whole-study findings and limits: Certain nonresponding patients likewise had low normalized T-cell clonal expansion.

This chain connects TRBV5-1 to TRBJ1-2, with 7 bases identical to TRBD1. The sequence derives from an adult with an advanced solid tumor such as melanoma, head and neck, liver or kidney cancer. The specimen comprised CD4+ or CD8+ T cells sorted from blood, sampled in a trial of the OX40 agonist ivuxolimab. The CDR3 DNA reads TGCGCCAGCAGCTCTCGACAGGGCAATGGCTACACCTTC. Translated, it gives CASSSRQGNGYTF.